The 24 T cell receptor beta chains listed next were all sequenced from one sample in a study of blood T cell repertoires in COVID-19. TCRdb keeps only in-frame clones here, not all; method: immunoSEQ multiplex PCR. Counted here are roughly 160,000 clones, around 85% occurring once; the ten biggest clones make up approximately 7%. The sample taken for sequencing was peripheral blood. The receptors originated from a man older than 75 with COVID-19, enrolled during active disease.

V usage is TRBV27 and J usage is TRBJ2-1; 12 nucleotides line up with TRBD1. The J segment lost 7 bases and the V segment lost 9 bases, leaving 13 bases of the junction unmatched. Germline V gives CDR1 MNHEY, CDR2 SMNVEV (reference sequence). The CDR3 contains 16 residues. In nucleotides, the CDR3 is TGTGCCAGAGAGTTCCCGGGACAGGGGGCTTCGAATGAGCAGTTCTTC. It yields the protein CAREFPGQGASNEQFF.

V and J are TRBV15 and TRBJ1-5; weak D call: TRBD1 (5 bases). The germline V gene has CDR1 LNHNV and CDR2 YYDKDF (reference sequence). V shed 0 bases and J shed 3 bases, with 9 bases lying between them. This CDR3 is 15 amino acids long. CDR3 amino acids: CATSRETGNNQPQHF. The CDR3, as DNA: TGTGCCACCAGCAGAGAAACAGGAAACAATCAGCCCCAGCATTTT.

A single count supports this clone. This chain connects TRBV4-2 to TRBJ2-1, with TRBD2 matching 9 bases. The germline V gene encodes CDR1 LGHNA and CDR2 YNFKEQ. The CDR3 extends over 19 amino acids. The J segment lost 2 bases and the V segment lost 1 base, leaving 12 bases of the junction unmatched. CDR3 nucleotides: TGTGCCAGCAGCCAAGCGGACTATAGGGGCGGGGGGGCCTACAATGAGCAGTTCTTC. Encoded protein: CASSQADYRGGGAYNEQFF.

This clone was recorded a few times. This chain uses TRBV7-2 with TRBJ2-5; possibly TRBD1 for D (6 bases). The CDR3 contains 18 residues. The V gene lost 3 bases and the J gene lost 1 base, with 21 bases spanning the gap. CDR1 SGHTA and CDR2 FQGNSA come from the germline V gene. The CDR3 bases are TGTGCCAGCAGCTTGGGCAGGGGTGTCCCAAGCCCCCAAGAGACCCAGTACTTC. Protein sequence: CASSLGRGVPSPQETQYF.

The chain joins TRBV5-1 to TRBJ1-1; D ambiguous. With 5 bases removed from V and 3 bases from J, the gap between germline ends came to 17 bases. The CDR3 sequence is 15 residues long. Germline V gene lookup returns CDR1 SGHRS and CDR2 YFSETQ. As DNA, the CDR3 is TGCGCCAGCAGTCCAACCTACAACGGAGACACTGAAGCTTTCTTT. Translated, it gives CASSPTYNGDTEAFF.

This clone was seen a handful of times. This rearrangement joins TRBV5-1 to TRBJ2-1; 9 bases map to TRBD2. The germline V gene encodes CDR1 SGHRS and CDR2 YFSETQ. J gave up 6 bases and V 0 bases, and 4 bases lay outside the gene matches. This CDR3 is 15 amino acids long. As DNA, the CDR3 is TGCGCCAGCAGCTTGGTGGCGGGGGGGGGCAATGAGCAGTTCTTC. It specifies CASSLVAGGGNEQFF.

This chain connects TRBV4-3 to TRBJ2-1, with 11 bases lining up with TRBD2. Germline V gene lookup returns CDR1 LGHNA and CDR2 YSLEER. The V segment lost 1 base and the J segment 7 bases; nucleotides outside the gene matches: 6. CDR3 size: 16 residues. CDR3 sequence: CASSQGTSGGRNEQFF. CDR3 sequence (DNA): TGCGCCAGCAGCCAAGGAACTAGCGGGGGAAGGAATGAGCAGTTCTTC.

This chain connects TRBV5-1 to TRBJ1-5, with a tentative D call TRBD1 (6 bases). The ends were cut back, 7 bases at V and 3 bases at J, with 11 bases in the middle. The CDR3 is 13 amino acids. CDR1 is SGHRS, CDR2 YFSETQ, per germline. The chain's CDR3 is CASSRDTNQPQHF. For the CDR3, the DNA is TGCGCCAGCTCCAGGGACACCAATCAGCCCCAGCATTTT.

This clone was observed once. The CDR3, as DNA: TGCGCCAGCCGTGAGACAGACTTGAATTCACCCCTCCACTTT. Its protein is CASRETDLNSPLHF. This chain joins TRBV5-1 and TRBJ1-6; D may be TRBD1 (5 bases). The CDR3 sequence is 14 residues long. Trimming took 7 bases from V and 7 from J, leaving 15 bases between them. Germline assignment: CDR1 SGHRS and CDR2 YFSETQ.

V usage is TRBV19 and J usage is TRBJ1-3, with D unclear. In germline, CDR1 is LNHDA, CDR2 SQIVND (reference sequence). The ends were cut back, 7 bases at V and 4 bases at J, with 8 bases in the middle. CDR3 length: 12 residues. CDR3 DNA: TGTGCCAGTAACCAGTTGGGAAACACCATATATTTT. Its translation: CASNQLGNTIYF.

V and J are TRBV11-2 and TRBJ1-1; 8 bases are shared with TRBD1. The CDR3 consists of 15 residues. Germline loops: CDR1 SGHAT, CDR2 FQNNGV. V shed 5 bases, J shed 11 bases, and the junction held 16 bases outside the gene matches. The CDR3 DNA follows: TGTGCCAGCAGCCAACTGGGGACAGGAGGTTATATGGCTTTCTTT. Protein sequence: CASSQLGTGGYMAFF.

The genes are TRBV12-5 and TRBJ2-2; 9 bases fit TRBD2. The V and J ends lost 3 bases and 5 bases, in that order; junction bases with no gene match: 1. CDR3 length: 14 residues. Germline CDR1 LGHNT, CDR2 FRNRAP. Here the CDR3 DNA reads TGTGCTAGTGGTTTAAGCGGGGGGACCGGGGAGCTGTTTTTT. This gives the protein CASGLSGGTGELFF.

V usage is TRBV6-5 and J usage is TRBJ1-1; D is perhaps TRBD1 (6 bases). This CDR3 is 13 amino acids long. The V end was cut by 8 bases, the J end by 8 bases, with 18 bases between. The germline V gene encodes CDR1 MNHEY and CDR2 SVGAGI. CDR3: CASGRGGQPEAFF. CDR3 sequence (DNA): TGTGCCAGCGGAAGGGGGGGACAACCCGAAGCTTTCTTT.

Notes on this clone: Other DNA sequences within the sample encode an identical CDR3. This rearrangement joins TRBV7-8 to TRBJ2-2; D gene uncertain. With 4 bases removed from V and 4 bases from J, the gap between germline ends came to 4 bases. Germline-derived CDR1 and CDR2 are SGHVS and FQNEAQ. CDR3 length: 12 amino acids. The DNA of the CDR3 is TGTGCCAGCAGCTCTCCCACCGGGGAGCTGTTTTTT. Protein sequence: CASSSPTGELFF.

The chain couples TRBV5-1 to TRBJ1-4, with a tentative D call TRBD1 (5 bases). V was shortened by 5 bases and J by 3 bases, with 17 bases between the two germline ends. Germline values: CDR1 SGHRS, CDR2 YFSETQ. This CDR3 comprises 16 residues. CDR3 protein: CASSLELGGANEKLFF. The CDR3 nucleotides are TGCGCCAGCAGTCTTGAACTCGGGGGAGCTAATGAAAAACTGTTTTTT.

The gene calls are TRBV5-1 and TRBJ2-3; D may be TRBD1 (5 bases). This CDR3 has 14 amino acids. V lost 1 base and J lost 5, with 11 bases in between. Germline V gene lookup returns CDR1 SGHRS and CDR2 YFSETQ. The CDR3 protein is CASSLIIQGDTQYF. The CDR3 coding sequence is TGCGCCAGCAGCTTGATAATTCAGGGAGATACGCAGTATTTT.

This chain joins TRBV5-1 and TRBJ2-3; D perhaps matches TRBD1 (6 bases). The CDR3 is 16 amino acids. Germline V lookup: CDR1 SGHRS, CDR2 YFSETQ. V dropped 0 bases and J dropped 3 bases, with 14 bases sitting between them. In DNA form, the CDR3 reads TGCGCCAGCAGCTTGGGTGGGGGCGCGGAAACAGATACGCAGTATTTT. Its translation: CASSLGGGAETDTQYF. The full variable domain, with the rest looked up from reference TRBV5-1 and TRBJ2-3, is KAGVTQTPRYLIKTRGQQVTLSCSPISGHRSVSWYQQTPGQGLQFLFEYFSETQRNKGNFPGRFSGRQFSNSRSEMNVSTLELGDSALYLCASSLGGGAETDTQYFGPGTRLTVL.

V is TRBV29-1 and J is TRBJ1-2, with D perhaps TRBD1 (5 bases). CDR1 is SQVTM and CDR2 is ANQGSEA in the germline V gene. This CDR3 has 11 residues. V shed 4 bases and J shed 7 bases, with 10 bases lying between them. CDR3: CSVASTGGYTF. The CDR3 DNA reads as TGCAGCGTTGCCAGTACAGGTGGCTACACCTTC.

The chain couples TRBV9 to TRBJ1-6; tentative D call: TRBD1 (6 bases). Germline CDR1 reads SGDLS; CDR2 reads YYNGEE. The CDR3 loop spans 17 amino acids. Trimming cost V 4 bases and J 6 bases, with 20 bases left between them. The CDR3 sequence: CASSPTPWGGSNSPLHF. The CDR3 coding sequence is TGTGCCAGCAGCCCTACCCCGTGGGGGGGCAGTAATTCACCCCTCCACTTT. Together with reference TRBV9 and TRBJ1-6, the CDR3 gives the full variable domain: DSGVTQTPKHLITATGQRVTLRCSPRSGDLSVYWYQQSLDQGLQFLIQYYNGEERAKGNILERFSAQQFPDLHSELNLSSLELGDSALYFCASSPTPWGGSNSPLHFGNGTRLTVT.

This chain connects TRBV7-9 to TRBJ2-1; TRBD1 agrees at 10 bases. The CDR3 sequence is 14 residues long. J was trimmed by 7 bases and V by 4 bases; bases with no gene match: 4. Per germline, CDR1 SEHNR and CDR2 FQNEAQ (reference sequence). The CDR3 loop reads CASSSDRGGNEQFF. The DNA for the CDR3 is TGTGCCAGCAGCTCGGACAGGGGGGGAAATGAGCAGTTCTTC.

The rearrangement links TRBV11-2 to TRBJ2-1; D not certain. The V end lost 0 bases, the J end lost 8 bases, and 14 bases lay between the germline ends. This CDR3 comprises 15 residues. Germline V gives CDR1 SGHAT, CDR2 FQNNGV. CDR3 protein: CASSLDRRLTDEQFF. The CDR3, as DNA: TGTGCCAGCAGCTTAGATCGCCGACTGACCGATGAGCAGTTCTTC.

The V gene is TRBV7-2, the J gene TRBJ2-3, with D possibly being TRBD1 (6 bases). Trimming took 5 bases from V and 3 from J, leaving 15 bases between them. The CDR3 covers 15 residues. Germline V gene data show CDR1 as SGHTA and CDR2 as FQGNSA. The CDR3 region has the DNA TGTGCCAGCAGCCTAATCTATACAGGGACAGATACGCAGTATTTT. It codes for CASSLIYTGTDTQYF.

This clone was found a few times. The chain links TRBV9 to TRBJ1-5; D might be TRBD1 (6 bases). The CDR3 spans 15 residues. Trimming removed 3 bases at V and 0 bases at J, with 10 bases between. The germline CDR1 and CDR2 sequences are SGDLS and YYNGEE. CDR3 amino acids: CASSEDSHSNQPQHF. The CDR3 DNA follows: TGTGCCAGCAGCGAGGACAGCCATAGCAATCAGCCCCAGCATTTT.

This chain joins TRBV18 and TRBJ1-1, with D maybe TRBD1 (6 bases). The CDR3 extends over 15 amino acids. Trimming cost V 6 bases and J 4 bases, with 18 bases left between them. Germline CDR1 and CDR2: KGHSH and LQKENI. The CDR3 DNA follows: TGTGCCAGCTCGCAGATCCAGGGGAGCGGCACTGAAGCTTTCTTT. Translating gives CASSQIQGSGTEAFF.